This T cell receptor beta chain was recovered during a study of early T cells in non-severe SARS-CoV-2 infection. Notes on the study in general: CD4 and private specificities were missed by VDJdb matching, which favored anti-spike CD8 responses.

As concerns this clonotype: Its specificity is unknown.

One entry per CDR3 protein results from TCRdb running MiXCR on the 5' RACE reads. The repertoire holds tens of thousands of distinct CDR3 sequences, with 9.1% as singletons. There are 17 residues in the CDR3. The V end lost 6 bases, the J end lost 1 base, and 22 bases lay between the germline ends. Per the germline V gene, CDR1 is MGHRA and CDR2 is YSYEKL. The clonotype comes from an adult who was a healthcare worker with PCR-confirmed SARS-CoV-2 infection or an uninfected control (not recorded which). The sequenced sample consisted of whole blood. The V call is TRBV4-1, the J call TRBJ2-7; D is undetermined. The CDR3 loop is CASSSGPTVPGSYEQYF. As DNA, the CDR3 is TGCGCCAGCAGTTCCGGACCGACGGTACCAGGTTCCTACGAGCAGTACTTC.